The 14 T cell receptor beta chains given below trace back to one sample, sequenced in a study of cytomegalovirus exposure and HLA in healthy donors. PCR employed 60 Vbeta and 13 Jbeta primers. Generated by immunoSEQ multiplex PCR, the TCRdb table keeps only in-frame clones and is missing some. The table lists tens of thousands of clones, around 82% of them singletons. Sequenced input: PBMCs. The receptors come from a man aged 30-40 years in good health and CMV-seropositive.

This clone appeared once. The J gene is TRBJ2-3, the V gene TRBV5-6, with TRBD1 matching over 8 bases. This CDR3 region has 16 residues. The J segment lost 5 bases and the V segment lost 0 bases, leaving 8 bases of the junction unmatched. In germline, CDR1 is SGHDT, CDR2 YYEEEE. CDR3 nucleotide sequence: TGTGCCAGCAGCTTGGGGGCAGGGGGCGGACTAGATACGCAGTATTTT. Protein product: CASSLGAGGGLDTQYF.

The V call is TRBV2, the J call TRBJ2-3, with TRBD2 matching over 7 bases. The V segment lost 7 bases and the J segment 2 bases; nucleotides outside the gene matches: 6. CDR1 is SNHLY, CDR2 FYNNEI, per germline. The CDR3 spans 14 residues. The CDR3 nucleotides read TGTGCCAGCAATCCCAGCGGGATCACAGATACGCAGTATTTT. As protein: CASNPSGITDTQYF.

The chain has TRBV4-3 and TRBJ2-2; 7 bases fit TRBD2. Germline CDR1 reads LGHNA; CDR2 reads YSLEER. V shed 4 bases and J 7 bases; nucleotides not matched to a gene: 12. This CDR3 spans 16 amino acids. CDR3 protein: CASSPTYGGRVGELFF. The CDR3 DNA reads TGCGCCAGCAGCCCAACGTACGGCGGGAGAGTCGGGGAGCTGTTTTTT.

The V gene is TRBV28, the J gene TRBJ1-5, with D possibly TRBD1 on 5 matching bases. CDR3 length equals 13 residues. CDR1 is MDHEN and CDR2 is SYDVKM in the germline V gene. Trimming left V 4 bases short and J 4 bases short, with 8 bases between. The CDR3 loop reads CASSWEGNQPQHF. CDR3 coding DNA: TGTGCCAGCAGTTGGGAGGGGAATCAGCCCCAGCATTTT.

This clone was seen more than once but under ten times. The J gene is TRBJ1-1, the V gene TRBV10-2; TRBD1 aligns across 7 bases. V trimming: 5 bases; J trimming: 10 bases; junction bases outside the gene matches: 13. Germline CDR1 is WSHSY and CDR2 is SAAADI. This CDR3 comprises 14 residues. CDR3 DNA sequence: TGCGCCAGCAGTATTGACAGGGACTTGTTGCGAGCTTTCTTT. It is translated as CASSIDRDLLRAFF.

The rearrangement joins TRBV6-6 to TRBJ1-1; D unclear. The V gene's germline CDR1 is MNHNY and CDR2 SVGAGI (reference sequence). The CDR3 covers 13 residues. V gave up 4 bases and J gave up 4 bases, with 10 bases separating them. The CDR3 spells CASSSPEGTEAFF. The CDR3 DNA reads TGTGCCAGCAGTTCCCCGGAGGGCACTGAAGCTTTCTTT.

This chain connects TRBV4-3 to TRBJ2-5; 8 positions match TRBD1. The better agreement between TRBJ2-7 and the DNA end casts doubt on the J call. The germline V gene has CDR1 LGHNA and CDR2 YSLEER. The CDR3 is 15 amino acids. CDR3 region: CASSQDRRGHDEQYF. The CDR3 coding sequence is TGCGCCAGCAGCCAAGATCGCAGGGGGCACGACGAGCAGTACTTC.

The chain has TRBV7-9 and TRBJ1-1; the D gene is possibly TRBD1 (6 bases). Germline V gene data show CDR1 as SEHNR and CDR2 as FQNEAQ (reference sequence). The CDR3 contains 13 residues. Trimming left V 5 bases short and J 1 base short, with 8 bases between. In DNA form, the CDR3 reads TGTGCCAGCAGCCCACAGGGGAACACTGAAGCTTTCTTT. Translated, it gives CASSPQGNTEAFF.

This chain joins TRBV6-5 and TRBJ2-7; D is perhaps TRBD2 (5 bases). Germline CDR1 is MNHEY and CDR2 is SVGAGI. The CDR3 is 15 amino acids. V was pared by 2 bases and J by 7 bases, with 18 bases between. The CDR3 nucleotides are TGTGCCAGCAGTTACCGTGCGGAGGCAGCTTTGGAGCAGTACTTC. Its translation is CASSYRAEAALEQYF.

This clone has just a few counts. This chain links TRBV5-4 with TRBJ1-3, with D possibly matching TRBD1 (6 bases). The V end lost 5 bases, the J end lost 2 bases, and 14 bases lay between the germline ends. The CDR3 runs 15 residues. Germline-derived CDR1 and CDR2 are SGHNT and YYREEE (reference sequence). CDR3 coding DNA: TGTGCCAGCAGTAAGCTACAGGGACCTGGAAACACCATATATTTT. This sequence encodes CASSKLQGPGNTIYF.

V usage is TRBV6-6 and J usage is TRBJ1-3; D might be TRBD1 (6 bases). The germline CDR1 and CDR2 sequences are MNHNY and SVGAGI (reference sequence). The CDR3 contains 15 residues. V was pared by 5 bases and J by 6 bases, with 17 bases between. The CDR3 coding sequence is TGTGCCAGCAGTCGCCCGGGCAGGGGTGCAAACACCATATATTTT. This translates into CASSRPGRGANTIYF.

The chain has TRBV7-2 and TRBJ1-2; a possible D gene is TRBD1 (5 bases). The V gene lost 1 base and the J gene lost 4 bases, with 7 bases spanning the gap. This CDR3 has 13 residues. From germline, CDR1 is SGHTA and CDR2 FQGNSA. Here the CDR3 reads CASSLEGLYGYTF. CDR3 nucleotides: TGTGCCAGCAGCTTAGAGGGGCTCTATGGCTACACCTTC.

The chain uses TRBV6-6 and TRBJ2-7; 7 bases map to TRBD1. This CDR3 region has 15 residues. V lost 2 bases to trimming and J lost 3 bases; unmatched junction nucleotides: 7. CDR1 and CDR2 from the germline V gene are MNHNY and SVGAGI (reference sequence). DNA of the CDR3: TGTGCCAGCAGTTACCTCGGACAGGCGGGCTACGAGCAGTACTTC. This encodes CASSYLGQAGYEQYF.

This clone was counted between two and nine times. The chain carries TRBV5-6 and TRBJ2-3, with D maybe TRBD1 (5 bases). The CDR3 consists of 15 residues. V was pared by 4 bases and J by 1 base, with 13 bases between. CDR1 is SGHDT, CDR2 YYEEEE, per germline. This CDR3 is CASSHNTGGTDTQYF. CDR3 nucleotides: TGTGCCAGCAGCCACAATACAGGAGGCACAGATACGCAGTATTTT. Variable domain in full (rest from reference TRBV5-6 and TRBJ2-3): DAGVTQSPTHLIKTRGQQVTLRCSPKSGHDTVSWYQQALGQGPQFIFQYYEEEERQRGNFPDRFSGHQFPNYSSELNVNALLLGDSALYLCASSHNTGGTDTQYFGPGTRLTVL.